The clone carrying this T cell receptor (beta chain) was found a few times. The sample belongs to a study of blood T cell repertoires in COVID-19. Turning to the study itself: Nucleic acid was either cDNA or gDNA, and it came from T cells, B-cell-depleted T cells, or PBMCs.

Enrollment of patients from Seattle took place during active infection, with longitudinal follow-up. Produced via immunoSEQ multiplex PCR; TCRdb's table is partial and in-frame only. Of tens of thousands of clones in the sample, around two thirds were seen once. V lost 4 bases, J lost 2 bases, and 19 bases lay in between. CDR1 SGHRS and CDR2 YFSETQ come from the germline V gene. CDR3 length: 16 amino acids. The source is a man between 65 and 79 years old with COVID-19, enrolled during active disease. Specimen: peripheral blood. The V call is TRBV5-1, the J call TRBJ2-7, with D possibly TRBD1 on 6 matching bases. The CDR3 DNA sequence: TGCGCCAGCAGCCGTAGGGACACCAAGTACCCCTACGAGCAGTACTTC. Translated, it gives CASSRRDTKYPYEQYF. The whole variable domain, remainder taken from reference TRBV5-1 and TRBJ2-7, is KAGVTQTPRYLIKTRGQQVTLSCSPISGHRSVSWYQQTPGQGLQFLFEYFSETQRNKGNFPGRFSGRQFSNSRSEMNVSTLELGDSALYLCASSRRDTKYPYEQYFGPGTRLTVT.